One sample yielded the 27 T cell receptor beta chains listed below, sequenced in a study of regulatory T cells in long-lasting Graves disease. Time point described: newly diagnosed GD, antithyroid drugs for less than 3 months. PBMCs were the source of the RNA used for TCR sequencing. The authors built TCR beta libraries using iRepertoire HTBI primers and Arm-PCR of CDR3 regions. TCRdb redid the calling of the multiplex PCR reads with MiXCR, one entry per CDR3 protein. The table records around 500,000 distinct CDR3 sequences, approximately 13% of them present only once. This sample also appeared in a second study, on T cells in Graves' hyperthyroidism and ophthalmopathy.

The sample was peripheral blood mononuclear cells (PBMCs), taken at new diagnosis, from a patient treated with antithyroid drugs. Every receptor here comes from a man aged 25-45 years with Graves disease.

This clonotype was seen at least ten times. The chain links TRBV4-1 to TRBJ2-7, with 7 bases that match TRBD1. V shed 1 base and J 4 bases; nucleotides not matched to a gene: 7. CDR3 length: 15 amino acids. Germline V gene data show CDR1 as MGHRA and CDR2 as YSYEKL. CDR3 bases: TGCGCCAGCAGCCAAGGACAGGGTGGTCTTTACGAGCAGTACTTC. This translates into CASSQGQGGLYEQYF.

This clonotype was detected only a few times. The chain couples TRBV19 to TRBJ1-2; D is unresolved. CDR1 is LNHDA and CDR2 is SQIVND in the germline V gene (reference sequence). V lost 7 bases, J lost 4 bases, and 19 bases lay in between. This CDR3 region has 15 residues. CDR3 coding DNA: TGTGCCAGTACGTGGGCTATGGGCGCGGCCTATGGCTACACCTTC. Translation: CASTWAMGAAYGYTF.

This clonotype was observed at least ten times. The CDR3 region has the DNA TGTGCCAGCAGACCCGGGACTAGCCTTTCCAATGAGCAGTTCTTC. Amino acid sequence: CASRPGTSLSNEQFF. The chain joins TRBV12-3 or TRBV12-4 to TRBJ2-1; 9 positions match TRBD2. The trim removed 6 bases at V and 6 bases at J, leaving 9 bases unmatched. The CDR3 has 15 amino acids.

There are many counts of this clonotype. V gene TRBV5-1 combines with J gene TRBJ2-5; possible D gene TRBD1, 5 bases. The CDR3 runs 14 residues. Trimming shortened V by 0 bases and J by 4 bases, and 10 bases separated the two germline ends. CDR1 SGHRS and CDR2 YFSETQ come from the germline V gene. CDR3: CASSLGRQLETQYF. The CDR3 DNA reads TGCGCCAGCAGCTTGGGACGACAGCTAGAGACCCAGTACTTC.

The rearrangement uses TRBV20-1 and TRBJ2-1; D is uncertain. CDR3 length: 15 amino acids. The germline gives CDR1 DFQATT, CDR2 SNEGSKA (reference sequence). Trimming shortened V by 6 bases and J by 0 bases, and 15 bases separated the two germline ends. The CDR3 loop is CSAPLGRSSYNEQFF. CDR3 coding DNA: TGCAGTGCCCCACTCGGTCGAAGCTCCTACAATGAGCAGTTCTTC.

Many counts were recorded for this clonotype. The chain is built from TRBV7-8 and TRBJ2-5; 8 bases are a match to TRBD1. V shed 0 bases, J shed 5 bases, and the junction held 14 bases outside the gene matches. The CDR3 has 18 residues. Per the germline V gene, CDR1 is SGHVS and CDR2 is FQNEAQ. CDR3 protein: CASSLAQVRTGSRETQYF. The CDR3 nucleotides are TGTGCCAGCAGCTTAGCGCAAGTGAGGACAGGGTCCAGGGAGACCCAGTACTTC.

This chain uses TRBV19 with TRBJ2-1; weak D call: TRBD2 (5 bases). Germline loops: CDR1 LNHDA, CDR2 SQIVND (reference sequence). Between the trimmed V and J ends, which lost 3 bases and 9 bases, there was a span of 15 bases. This CDR3 has 14 amino acids. CDR3 protein: CASSMRVQLFEQFF. As DNA, the CDR3 is TGTGCCAGTAGTATGAGGGTTCAATTATTTGAGCAGTTCTTC.

This clonotype was counted a few times. The chain couples TRBV4-2 to TRBJ2-7; D is possibly TRBD1 or TRBD2 (5 bases each). V was pared by 4 bases and J by 2 bases, with 15 bases between. This CDR3 is built from 15 residues. Germline assignment: CDR1 LGHNA and CDR2 YNFKEQ. The CDR3 loop is CASSPERRGAYEQYF. CDR3 DNA sequence: TGTGCCAGCAGCCCAGAACGGAGAGGGGCCTACGAGCAGTACTTC.

Ten or more counts support this clonotype. The chain is built from TRBV18 and TRBJ2-3, with D uncertain. Germline V lookup: CDR1 KGHSH, CDR2 LQKENI. This CDR3 contains 12 residues. Trimming stripped 5 bases from V and 4 bases from J, with 7 bases between. CDR3 coding DNA: TGTGCCAGCTCAAAGGGTGCAGATACGCAGTATTTT. Amino acids: CASSKGADTQYF.

This clonotype came up many times. V usage is TRBV6-1 and J usage is TRBJ1-2; TRBD1 matches 7 bases. Unmatched junction bases numbered 12, after V lost 4 bases and J lost 7 bases. There are 15 residues in the CDR3. CDR1 is MNHNS, CDR2 SASEGT, per germline. CDR3 protein: CASSAQGGPAGGYTF. CDR3 nucleotide sequence: TGTGCCAGCAGTGCTCAAGGGGGCCCCGCAGGTGGCTACACCTTC.

This clonotype was observed at least ten times. V usage is TRBV3-1 and J usage is TRBJ1-6; D might be TRBD1 (6 bases). The V gene's germline CDR1 is LGHDT and CDR2 YNNKEL (reference sequence). V dropped 4 bases and J dropped 9 bases, with 16 bases sitting between them. The length of the CDR3 is 15 residues. CDR3 region: CASSLGQTSGSPLHF. CDR3 nucleotides: TGTGCCAGCAGCCTTGGACAGACGTCGGGTTCACCCCTCCACTTT.

Details on this clonotype: A much larger clone differs from this one at a single base, so this may be a read error. This rearrangement joins TRBV28 to TRBJ1-4; D may be TRBD1 (5 bases). The germline V gene encodes CDR1 MDHEN and CDR2 SYDVKM. The CDR3 consists of 14 residues. V lost 5 bases and J lost 4, with 11 bases in between. CDR3 loop: CASSPRDGNEKLFF. As DNA, the CDR3 is TGTGCCAGCAGTCCCCGGGACGGTAATGAAAAACTGTTTTTT.

With respect to this clonotype: This may stem from a read error, because a much larger clone lies one nucleotide away. This chain links TRBV18 with TRBJ2-7; D not resolved. There are 14 residues in the CDR3. Trimming pared 4 bases from V and 3 bases from J, leaving 13 bases between. CDR1 KGHSH and CDR2 LQKENI come from the germline V gene. Written as DNA, the CDR3 is TGTGCCAGCTCACACGACCCGTCCTACTACGAGCAGTACTTC. As protein: CASSHDPSYYEQYF.

This clonotype showed up many times. The chain joins TRBV20-1 to TRBJ2-7; D gene ambiguous. Germline V CDR1 and CDR2: DFQATT, SNEGSKA (reference sequence). The length of the CDR3 is 11 residues. Trimming took off 6 bases at V and 0 bases at J, with 6 bases between the two ends. The CDR3 loop reads CSAVYSYEQYF. In DNA, the CDR3 is TGCAGTGCAGTCTACTCCTACGAGCAGTACTTC.

Many counts were recorded for this clonotype. The CDR3 loop is CASSLFGLDTQYF. CDR3 nucleotides: TGTGCCAGCAGCCTATTCGGGCTTGATACGCAGTATTTT. This chain links TRBV7-3 with TRBJ2-3; D gene unclear. Trimming took off 5 bases at V and 6 bases at J, with 12 bases between the two ends. Germline CDR1 is SGHTA and CDR2 is FQGTGA. The CDR3 runs 13 residues.

The sample holds many counts of this clonotype. The chain is built from TRBV6-1 and TRBJ1-2; 8 bases are shared with TRBD1. Germline V CDR1 and CDR2: MNHNS, SASEGT. J lost 0 bases, V lost 2 bases, and 5 bases had no gene match. The CDR3 sequence is 16 residues long. CDR3 in DNA: TGTGCCAGCAGTGAACAAGTGGGACAGGCTAACTATGGCTACACCTTC. This gives the protein CASSEQVGQANYGYTF.

This clonotype was counted many times. V usage is TRBV20-1 and J usage is TRBJ2-1; D ambiguous. Looked up from germline, CDR1 is DFQATT and CDR2 is SNEGSKA (reference sequence). This CDR3 spans 11 amino acids. The ends were cut back, 6 bases at V and 6 bases at J, with 9 bases in the middle. CDR3 in amino acids: CSADTVNEQFF. DNA of the CDR3: TGCAGTGCGGATACAGTCAATGAGCAGTTCTTC.

This clonotype was found a few times. The chain combines TRBV27 with TRBJ1-5, with D perhaps TRBD1 (6 bases). The CDR3 consists of 14 residues. Germline V gene data show CDR1 as MNHEY and CDR2 as SMNVEV (reference sequence). Trimming pared 8 bases from V and 2 bases from J, leaving 13 bases between. Written as DNA, the CDR3 is TGTGCCAGCGGTCAGGGGATCGGCAATCAGCCCCAGCATTTT. Translating it yields CASGQGIGNQPQHF.

In this sample, this clonotype turned up many times. The chain employs TRBV7-3 and TRBJ2-3; D gene unclear. Germline CDR1 is SGHTA and CDR2 is FQGTGA. This CDR3 comprises 14 residues. Trimming shortened V by 8 bases and J by 1 base, and 13 bases separated the two germline ends. In DNA, the CDR3 is TGTGCCAGCGCCGAGTACCTACGCACAGATACGCAGTATTTT. This translates into CASAEYLRTDTQYF.

The table lists this clonotype with many counts. The chain has TRBV12-3 or TRBV12-4 and TRBJ2-7; D possibly corresponds to TRBD1 (6 bases). V dropped 6 bases and J dropped 2 bases, with 11 bases sitting between them. This CDR3 comprises 13 residues. CDR3 bases: TGTGCCAGCAGACGCGGACAGACCTACGAGCAGTACTTC. Translation: CASRRGQTYEQYF.

Points on this clonotype: Compared with germline, one end of the junction differs, possibly owing to a read error. The J gene is TRBJ2-7, the V gene TRBV14; TRBD1 matches at 9 bases. From germline, CDR1 is SGHDN and CDR2 FVKESK. This CDR3 has 14 amino acids. Here the CDR3 reads CASSQGTGPYEQYF. The CDR3 DNA is TGCGCCAGCAGCCAAGGGACAGGGCCTTACGAGCAGTACTTC.

This clonotype was seen many times. The chain links TRBV18 to TRBJ2-7, with D possibly matching TRBD1 (5 bases). Germline assignment: CDR1 KGHSH and CDR2 LQKENI. There are 14 residues in the CDR3. Trimming cost V 3 bases and J 5 bases, with 14 bases left between them. CDR3 residues: CASSPVGLRDEQYF. In nucleotides, the CDR3 is TGTGCCAGCTCACCCGTAGGGCTCAGGGACGAGCAGTACTTC.

This clonotype was counted many times. The V call is TRBV5-1, the J call TRBJ2-1; 9 bases line up with TRBD2. Trimming took 2 bases from V and 0 from J; bases not matched to a gene: 6. The germline V gene encodes CDR1 SGHRS and CDR2 YFSETQ. CDR3 length equals 17 residues. The CDR3 region is CASSFTSGLSSYNEQFF. As DNA, the CDR3 is TGCGCCAGCAGCTTTACTAGCGGGCTGAGCTCCTACAATGAGCAGTTCTTC.

In its sample, this clonotype was seen a few times. The chain combines TRBV19 with TRBJ1-3; D is ambiguous. Germline CDR1 and CDR2: LNHDA and SQIVND (reference sequence). Trimming removed 3 bases at V and 0 bases at J, with 6 bases between. The CDR3 runs to 14 residues. CDR3 nucleotide sequence: TGTGCCAGTAGTATCGCGGGCTCTGGAAACACCATATATTTT. Translating gives CASSIAGSGNTIYF.

The gene calls are TRBV6-1 and TRBJ2-5, with 10 bases lining up with TRBD2. With V trimmed by 6 bases and J by 1 base, 8 bases remained unmatched. Germline values: CDR1 MNHNS, CDR2 SASEGT. The CDR3 spans 16 residues. The CDR3 bases are TGTGCCAGCAGGTCAGGACTAGCGGAGTTCCAAGAGACCCAGTACTTC. Protein sequence: CASRSGLAEFQETQYF.

This clonotype was counted between two and nine times. The rearrangement uses TRBV5-1 and TRBJ1-5; 12 positions agree with TRBD1. V lost 4 bases to trimming and J lost 7 bases; unmatched junction nucleotides: 3. This CDR3 is 14 amino acids long. The germline V gene has CDR1 SGHRS and CDR2 YFSETQ. DNA for the CDR3: TGCGCCAGCAGCGTCGGGACAGGGGGCCAGCCCCAGCATTTT. Its translation is CASSVGTGGQPQHF.

This clonotype was observed a few times. The chain combines TRBV14 with TRBJ2-5; 9 nucleotides align to TRBD1. Germline CDR1 is SGHDN and CDR2 is FVKESK. CDR3 length: 15 residues. V gave up 5 bases and J gave up 4 bases; unmatched junction bases: 8. The CDR3 is CASSTGQGMGETQYF. DNA of the CDR3: TGTGCCAGCAGCACCGGACAGGGGATGGGAGAGACCCAGTACTTC.